This T cell receptor (beta chain) was observed in a study of vaccination and CD4 T cells after COVID-19. Study details: Six males and four females, two of them Hispanic, were enrolled as convalescents.

The study sequenced cultured CD4+ T cell DNA using the Oncomine TCR Beta short-read assay. A single record per CDR3 protein comes from TCRdb applying MiXCR to the PCR reads. The sample yields more than 10,000 distinct CDR3 sequences, around 42% seen once. Trimming cost V 4 bases and J 4 bases; bases outside gene matches: 6. This CDR3 has 16 residues. Germline CDR1 MGHRA, CDR2 YSYEKL. Turning to this clonotype: Its specificity is unknown.

Noted treatment: roughly ten-day PBMC culture with coronavirus spike peptide pools or control peptides (ViraFEST assay). This receptor was obtained from a human donor who had recovered from COVID-19. The rearrangement links TRBV4-1 to TRBJ2-1, with TRBD2 matching 11 bases. This specimen consisted of CD4+ T cells from blood, cultured in vitro, obtained before SARS-CoV-2 vaccination. CDR3 sequence: CASSLLRLAGYNEQFF. The CDR3 nucleotides are TGCGCCAGCAGCCTTCTTAGACTAGCGGGGTACAATGAGCAGTTCTTC.